Listed here are 20 T cell receptor beta chains from one sample, sequenced in a study of type 1 and type 2 diabetes patients. PCR was run on genomic DNA. A primer set of 30 forward and 13 reverse primers amplified the CDR3. Each CDR3 protein is one row after TCRdb ran MiXCR on the multiplex PCR reads. Counted here are under 300,000 distinct CDR3 sequences, 47% occurring once; the ten biggest clones make up approximately 14%. The sample was peripheral blood mononuclear cells (PBMCs). These TCRs come from a man younger than 35 with type 2 diabetes.

This clonotype was seen more than once but under ten times. The rearrangement uses TRBV7-6 and TRBJ1-4, with D unclear. From germline, CDR1 is SGHVS and CDR2 FNYEAQ. V lost 2 bases and J 0 bases, leaving 7 bases between the germline ends. CDR3 length: 15 amino acids. The CDR3 sequence: CASSLNVATNEKLFF. CDR3 DNA sequence: TGTGCCAGCAGCTTAAACGTCGCAACTAATGAAAAACTGTTTTTT.

J is TRBJ1-1 and V is TRBV14, with D possibly being TRBD1 (5 bases). V was pared by 5 bases and J by 5 bases, with 18 bases between. The germline V gene has CDR1 SGHDN and CDR2 FVKESK. The length of the CDR3 is 15 residues. The CDR3 sequence: CASSGSGIRKTEAFF. Written as DNA, the CDR3 is TGTGCCAGCAGCGGGTCAGGGATCCGGAAGACTGAAGCTTTCTTT.

Only a few counts were recorded for this clonotype. V gene TRBV7-8 combines with J gene TRBJ2-7; D unresolved. Trimming removed 1 base from V and 6 bases from J, with 7 bases in between. The length of the CDR3 is 12 residues. Germline V gene data show CDR1 as SGHVS and CDR2 as FQNEAQ. The CDR3 loop is CASSLVVGEQYF. The CDR3 nucleotides read TGTGCCAGCAGCTTAGTCGTTGGCGAGCAGTACTTC.

The chain employs TRBV19 and TRBJ2-1; 9 positions match TRBD2. CDR1 and CDR2 (germline): LNHDA, SQIVND (reference sequence). The CDR3 runs 15 residues. J was trimmed by 5 bases and V by 5 bases; bases with no gene match: 7. CDR3 DNA sequence: TGTGCCAGTAGTCATAGCGGGAGCAGGAACAATGAGCAGTTCTTC. Translated: CASSHSGSRNNEQFF.

Many counts were recorded for this clonotype. The CDR3 nucleotides read TGTGCCAGCAGTGCAGGAGGGGCGAGAACTGAAGCTTTCTTT. Amino acid sequence: CASSAGGARTEAFF. This chain links TRBV2 with TRBJ1-1; D is perhaps TRBD1 (5 bases). Germline-derived CDR1 and CDR2 are SNHLY and FYNNEI. Trimming shortened V by 4 bases and J by 5 bases, and 14 bases separated the two germline ends. CDR3 size: 14 residues.

V and J are TRBV12-3 or TRBV12-4 and TRBJ1-2, with TRBD1 identical over 9 bases. V was pared by 7 bases and J by 8 bases, with 8 bases of the junction left unmatched. The CDR3 covers 13 residues. The CDR3 DNA sequence: TGTGCCAGCACCCTCCGGACAGGGGAAGGCTACACCTTC. Residues: CASTLRTGEGYTF.

This chain connects TRBV5-1 to TRBJ2-3; tentatively, D is TRBD1 or TRBD2 (6 bases each). The V and J ends lost 4 bases and 5 bases respectively, with 17 bases between them. The CDR3 is 15 amino acids. CDR1 is SGHRS, CDR2 YFSETQ, per germline. The CDR3 loop reads CASSTAGHHIDTQYF. The CDR3 DNA reads TGCGCCAGCAGCACGGCGGGACATCATATAGATACGCAGTATTTT.

The V call is TRBV29-1, the J call TRBJ1-5, with D unresolved. Trimming shortened V by 1 base and J by 6 bases, and 10 bases separated the two germline ends. The CDR3 loop spans 13 amino acids. The germline V gene encodes CDR1 SQVTM and CDR2 ANQGSEA. The CDR3 DNA follows: TGCAGCGTTGAAGTGGGTCGGGGTCAGCCCCAGCATTTT. Translated: CSVEVGRGQPQHF.

The chain joins TRBV2 to TRBJ1-2, with D perhaps TRBD1 (6 bases). Germline V gene lookup returns CDR1 SNHLY and CDR2 FYNNEI. V dropped 6 bases and J dropped 6 bases, with 14 bases sitting between them. The CDR3 extends over 13 amino acids. In DNA, the CDR3 is TGTGCCAGCAGACAGGGTGGGAAGGATGGCTACACCTTC. Translation: CASRQGGKDGYTF. The complete variable domain, with remaining parts taken from reference TRBV2 and TRBJ1-2, reads EPEVTQTPSHQVTQMGQEVILRCVPISNHLYFYWYRQILGQKVEFLVSFYNNEISEKSEIFDDQFSVERPDGSNFTLKIRSTKLEDSAMYFCASRQGGKDGYTFGSGTRLTVV.

J is TRBJ2-7 and V is TRBV2, with 15 bases identical to TRBD2. V lost 3 bases, J lost 4 bases, and 10 bases stayed unmatched. The CDR3 is made up of 18 amino acids. Germline V gene sequence: CDR1 SNHLY, CDR2 FYNNEI. CDR3 residues: CASSDVGTSGRSIYEQYF. The CDR3 DNA reads TGTGCCAGCAGTGATGTCGGGACTAGCGGGAGGTCAATATACGAGCAGTACTTC.

This chain links TRBV6-2 or TRBV6-3 with TRBJ2-3; no firm D call. V was shortened by 4 bases and J by 13 bases, with 12 bases between the two germline ends. Germline V CDR1 and CDR2: MNHEY, SVGEGT. The CDR3 is 11 amino acids. CDR3 coding DNA: TGTGCCAGCAGTTCCCCCCAGGAAGAGTATTTT. Amino acids: CASSSPQEEYF.

CDR3 region: CATSEMDRGKETQYF. CDR3 sequence (DNA): TGTGCCACCAGTGAGATGGACAGGGGGAAAGAGACCCAGTACTTC. The V and J genes are TRBV24-1 and TRBJ2-5; 10 bases align to TRBD1. CDR1 and CDR2 (germline): KGHDR, SFDVKD. The CDR3 consists of 15 residues. Trimming at V came to 4 bases and at J to 3 bases, leaving 4 bases not matched to a gene.

The table lists this clonotype with a few counts. The V and J genes are TRBV10-2 and TRBJ2-1; TRBD2 matches at 7 bases. In germline, CDR1 is WSHSY, CDR2 SAAADI. The V gene end was trimmed by 6 bases and the J gene end by 9 bases; junction bases not matched to a gene: 8. The CDR3 runs 13 residues. CDR3 in DNA: TGCGCCAGCAGCGGACTAGTCGGGTCTGAGCAGTTCTTC. Residues: CASSGLVGSEQFF.

The genes are TRBV20-1 and TRBJ1-1; D is perhaps TRBD1 (6 bases). Germline V gives CDR1 DFQATT, CDR2 SNEGSKA (reference sequence). The CDR3 totals 15 residues. Trimming pared 0 bases from V and 2 bases from J, leaving 13 bases between. DNA for the CDR3: TGCAGTGCTAGAGATCTCAACAGGGTTAACACTGAAGCTTTCTTT. Translation: CSARDLNRVNTEAFF.

To note about this clonotype: The CDR3 does not end in the conserved phenylalanine or tryptophan, so this is likely a read error. The chain has TRBV19 and TRBJ1-1; D gene unclear. The CDR3 consists of 17 residues. Deletions cut 3 bases from V and 6 bases from J, with 23 bases between. Germline loops: CDR1 LNHDA, CDR2 SQIVND (reference sequence). CDR3 nucleotide sequence: TGTGCCAGTAGTATGATAGGGCTGGGCGAGGGTGACCCTGAAGCTTTCCTT. This gives the protein CASSMIGLGEGDPEAFL.

The chain joins TRBV7-3 to TRBJ1-1, with D uncertain. Germline CDR1 is SGHTA and CDR2 is FQGTGA. V lost 3 bases, J lost 1 base, and 12 bases lay in between. This CDR3 contains 15 residues. The CDR3 sequence: CASSLTPWGNTEAFF. The CDR3 DNA reads as TGTGCCAGCAGCTTGACCCCCTGGGGGAACACTGAAGCTTTCTTT. Complete variable domain (other parts from reference TRBV7-3 and TRBJ1-1): GAGVSQTPSNKVTEKGKYVELRCDPISGHTALYWYRQSLGQGPEFLIYFQGTGAADDSGLPNDRFFAVRPEGSVSTLKIQRTERGDSAVYLCASSLTPWGNTEAFFGQGTRLTVV.

The CDR3 sequence: CSGTNQETQYF. The CDR3 nucleotides read TGCAGTGGAACGAACCAAGAGACCCAGTACTTC. V gene TRBV20-1 combines with J gene TRBJ2-5; D remains ambiguous. The CDR3 is made up of 11 amino acids. Trimming took 7 bases from V and 0 from J, leaving 6 bases between them. Germline V gene lookup returns CDR1 DFQATT and CDR2 SNEGSKA (reference sequence).

This clonotype occurred a few times. The chain uses TRBV19 and TRBJ1-1; 7 nucleotides line up with TRBD1. Germline-derived CDR1 and CDR2 are LNHDA and SQIVND (reference sequence). V shed 6 bases and J 3 bases; nucleotides not matched to a gene: 10. This CDR3 has 15 residues. The CDR3 DNA is TGTGCCAGTAGCAACCGGGACAGTGATTACACTGAAGCTTTCTTT. Protein product: CASSNRDSDYTEAFF.

With regard to this clonotype: Sequence at one end of the junction differs from germline and may be a read error. The chain links TRBV10-1 to TRBJ1-4; D remains unclear. The CDR3 is made up of 11 amino acids. The germline V gene encodes CDR1 WNHNN and CDR2 SYGVQD (reference sequence). CDR3 nucleotides: TGTGCCAGCAGTGAAGGGGAAAAACTGTTTTTT. Protein sequence: CASSEGEKLFF.

The chain links TRBV6-4 to TRBJ2-3; D uncertain. V lost 10 bases and J lost 8, with 16 bases in between. The CDR3 runs to 12 residues. Looked up from germline, CDR1 is MRHNA and CDR2 is SNTAGT. The CDR3 nucleotides read TGTGCCAACCTCGAGCCCCACCTTACGCAGTATTTT. It codes for CANLEPHLTQYF.